Presented here are 15 T cell receptor beta chains from one specimen sequenced in a study of blood T cell repertoires in COVID-19. Sequenced by immunoSEQ multiplex PCR; TCRdb stores in-frame clones only, minus some. The sample contains 300,000 to 500,000 clones, around 90% of which appear only once. Material: PBMCs or T cells enriched from blood (not recorded which). These receptors all come from a woman in her 40s with acute COVID-19.

V gene TRBV30 combines with J gene TRBJ1-2, with D perhaps matching TRBD1 (6 bases). Germline V gene data show CDR1 as GTSNPN and CDR2 as SVGIG (reference sequence). V dropped 5 bases and J dropped 6 bases, with 19 bases sitting between them. The CDR3 has 14 amino acids. The CDR3 region is CAWHRDTPRDGYTF. The CDR3 nucleotides read TGTGCCTGGCACCGGGACACCCCTCGTGATGGCTACACCTTC.

This clone turned up a few times. The V call is TRBV29-1, the J call TRBJ1-1; 7 positions match TRBD1. The V gene's germline CDR1 is SQVTM and CDR2 ANQGSEA. This CDR3 has 10 amino acids. The junction had 6 bases not matched to a gene; V was cut back by 6 bases and J by 11 bases. CDR3 residues: CSVRTGDAFF. The CDR3 bases are TGCAGCGTCCGGACAGGCGACGCTTTCTTT.

The chain is built from TRBV25-1 and TRBJ2-7; TRBD2 is a possible D gene (6 bases). The V end lost 3 bases, the J end lost 3 bases, and 18 bases lay between the germline ends. From germline, CDR1 is MGHDK and CDR2 SYGVNS. This CDR3 comprises 16 residues. The CDR3 spells CASSDSGSVGGYEQYF. CDR3 sequence (DNA): TGTGCCAGCAGTGATTCGGGTTCGGTGGGGGGCTACGAGCAGTACTTC.

The gene calls are TRBV11-2 and TRBJ2-7; 7 bases line up with TRBD1. The junction had 8 bases not matched to a gene; V was cut back by 2 bases and J by 1 base. The germline CDR1 and CDR2 sequences are SGHAT and FQNNGV. This CDR3 comprises 16 residues. CDR3 sequence (DNA): TGTGCCAGCAGCTTACGGTCTGGGGACAGATCCTACGAGCAGTACTTC. This gives the protein CASSLRSGDRSYEQYF. The variable domain in full, with the rest retrieved from reference TRBV11-2 and TRBJ2-7, is EAGVAQSPRYKIIEKRQSVAFWCNPISGHATLYWYQQILGQGPKLLIQFQNNGVVDDSQLPKDRFSAERLKGVDSTLKIQPAKLEDSAVYLCASSLRSGDRSYEQYFGPGTRLTVT.

This chain connects TRBV2 to TRBJ2-1, with 11 bases lining up with TRBD2. The trim removed 1 base at V and 3 bases at J, leaving 2 bases unmatched. Germline values: CDR1 SNHLY, CDR2 FYNNEI. This CDR3 comprises 16 residues. The CDR3 DNA follows: TGTGCCAGCAGTGAAGGACTAGCGGGGATCTACAATGAGCAGTTCTTC. Translated, it gives CASSEGLAGIYNEQFF.

CDR3 nucleotide sequence: TGTGCCTGGACTTCCACAAGACTAGCGGTCTCCTACGAGCAGTACTTC. Translating gives CAWTSTRLAVSYEQYF. The rearrangement uses TRBV30 and TRBJ2-7; 9 nucleotides align to TRBD2. Trimming at V came to 4 bases and at J to 0 bases, leaving 10 bases not matched to a gene. This CDR3 is 16 amino acids long. The germline V gene encodes CDR1 GTSNPN and CDR2 SVGIG (reference sequence).

CDR3 loop: CASSFMGTGIRTEAFF. The CDR3 DNA reads as TGTGCCAGTAGTTTCATGGGGACAGGGATCCGGACTGAAGCTTTCTTT. The chain uses TRBV19 and TRBJ1-1, with 9 bases identical to TRBD1. The CDR3 totals 16 residues. Germline values: CDR1 LNHDA, CDR2 SQIVND (reference sequence). J lost 5 bases, V lost 5 bases, and 12 bases had no gene match.

This rearrangement joins TRBV6-4 to TRBJ1-6; 9 bases are shared with TRBD1. The J segment lost 10 bases and the V segment lost 6 bases, leaving 7 bases of the junction unmatched. CDR3 length: 14 amino acids. Germline CDR1 and CDR2: MRHNA and SNTAGT. The CDR3 loop reads CASSRDRDGSPLHF. As DNA, the CDR3 is TGTGCCAGCAGCCGGGACAGGGATGGCTCACCCCTCCACTTT.

This clone has just one count. The chain combines TRBV30 with TRBJ2-1; 11 positions match TRBD1. This CDR3 contains 17 residues. Germline loops: CDR1 GTSNPN, CDR2 SVGIG (reference sequence). V trimming: 5 bases; J trimming: 6 bases; junction bases outside the gene matches: 15. CDR3 DNA sequence: TGTGCCTGGGGAGGGACCGGGACAGGGGGTCTATTCAATGAGCAGTTCTTC. Translated: CAWGGTGTGGLFNEQFF.

Remarks on this clone: Other DNA sequences in the sample encode the same CDR3. The rearrangement joins TRBV12-3 or TRBV12-4 to TRBJ2-7; D ambiguous. The ends were cut back, 4 bases at V and 4 bases at J, with 8 bases in the middle. This CDR3 comprises 12 residues. The CDR3 coding sequence is TGTGCCAGCAGTTCTGACTTTTACGAGCAGTACTTC. It yields the protein CASSSDFYEQYF.

The J gene is TRBJ1-5, the V gene TRBV2, with D possibly matching TRBD1 (5 bases). The CDR3 length is 14 residues. Germline CDR1 and CDR2: SNHLY and FYNNEI. Trimming removed 4 bases from V and 4 bases from J, with 11 bases in between. The CDR3 DNA follows: TGTGCCAGCAGTGTGAGGGGAGGGAATCAGCCCCAGCATTTT. Translation gives CASSVRGGNQPQHF.

The chain joins TRBV2 to TRBJ1-2, with 7 bases matching TRBD1. The CDR3 spans 12 residues. Germline V gives CDR1 SNHLY, CDR2 FYNNEI. The trim removed 3 bases at V and 5 bases at J, leaving 0 bases unmatched. CDR3 region: CASSETGYGYTF. The CDR3 DNA reads as TGTGCCAGCAGTGAGACAGGGTATGGCTACACCTTC.

This chain joins TRBV4-1 and TRBJ1-3; the D is unclear. Trimming stripped 3 bases from V and 3 bases from J, with 12 bases between. This CDR3 contains 15 residues. Germline-derived CDR1 and CDR2 are MGHRA and YSYEKL. DNA for the CDR3: TGCGCCAGCAGCCAGAGTGTCATTATTGGAAACACCATATATTTT. It yields the protein CASSQSVIIGNTIYF.

V is TRBV5-1 and J is TRBJ2-1, with 10 bases lining up with TRBD2. The V segment lost 0 bases and the J segment 6 bases; nucleotides outside the gene matches: 3. In germline, CDR1 is SGHRS, CDR2 YFSETQ. The CDR3 consists of 15 residues. CDR3 loop: CASSLARTSGNEQFF. Written as DNA, the CDR3 is TGCGCCAGCAGCTTGGCACGGACTAGCGGCAATGAGCAGTTCTTC.

This clone was seen once. This chain links TRBV7-9 with TRBJ1-3; TRBD1 might be the D (6 bases). This CDR3 is built from 16 residues. V lost 1 base to trimming and J lost 0 bases, with 10 bases between them. Germline CDR1 and CDR2: SEHNR and FQNEAQ (reference sequence). CDR3 residues: CASSLGQAFSGNTIYF. In DNA, the CDR3 is TGTGCCAGCAGCTTAGGACAGGCTTTCTCTGGAAACACCATATATTTT.